This passage covers 14 T cell receptor beta chains from one sample sequenced in a study of PD-L1 blockade in urothelial cancer. Some clones are missing from TCRdb's copy, which holds only in-frame ones; the method was immunoSEQ multiplex PCR. The profile shows about 70,000 clones, 90% of them singletons. The sample's time point: pretreatment peripheral blood. Sequences were derived from PBMCs, sampled around atezolizumab (anti-PD-L1) treatment. The receptors derive from a man in his 70s with urothelial cancer.

The rearrangement links TRBV29-1 to TRBJ2-7, with 11 bases matching TRBD2. Trimming cost V 6 bases and J 3 bases; bases outside gene matches: 7. Germline CDR1 is SQVTM and CDR2 is ANQGSEA. CDR3 length: 14 amino acids. Here the CDR3 reads CSVGTSGANYEQYF. The CDR3 DNA sequence: TGCAGCGTCGGGACTAGCGGAGCTAACTACGAGCAGTACTTC.

The chain links TRBV4-1 to TRBJ1-2; 7 bases agree with TRBD1. V lost 3 bases and J lost 6; bases outside the gene matches: 13. The CDR3 loop spans 16 amino acids. Germline V CDR1 and CDR2: MGHRA, YSYEKL. The DNA for the CDR3 is TGCGCCAGCAGCCAGGCTAGACAGGGACTAGGAGATGGCTACACCTTC. Amino acid sequence: CASSQARQGLGDGYTF.

This clone was recorded once. Its ends do not fully match the called genes, so a read error is possible. The CDR3 reads CASSEGRRGLSKNIQYF. In nucleotides, the CDR3 is TGTGCCAGCAGCGAAGGACGGCGGGGGCTTTCCAAAAACATTCAGTACTTC. The chain carries TRBV6-1 and TRBJ2-4, with a weak D call TRBD2 (7 bases). This CDR3 has 17 residues. Germline lookup yields CDR1 MNHNS and CDR2 SASEGT.

This clone appeared once. This chain uses TRBV15 with TRBJ2-5; 9 bases match TRBD1. V gave up 6 bases and J gave up 5 bases; unmatched junction bases: 10. Germline V gene sequence: CDR1 LNHNV, CDR2 YYDKDF (reference sequence). The CDR3 loop spans 15 amino acids. The chain's CDR3 is CATSERDRVLETQYF. The CDR3 nucleotides read TGTGCCACCAGTGAGAGGGACAGGGTCCTGGAGACCCAGTACTTC.

This clone was counted only a few times. The chain couples TRBV30 to TRBJ1-1; 7 nucleotides line up with TRBD1. Trimming cost V 0 bases and J 6 bases; bases outside gene matches: 4. Per the germline V gene, CDR1 is GTSNPN and CDR2 is SVGIG (reference sequence). This CDR3 region has 13 residues. In DNA, the CDR3 is TGTGCCTGGAGTGTACAGGGGTGGCCTGAAGCTTTCTTT. Amino acids: CAWSVQGWPEAFF.

The CDR3 DNA sequence: TGCGCCAGCACCAAGCGGACAGGGGGAGAGACCCAGTACTTC. This codes for CASTKRTGGETQYF. V usage is TRBV5-1 and J usage is TRBJ2-5; 10 bases agree with TRBD1. J was trimmed by 4 bases and V by 6 bases; bases with no gene match: 6. Germline V CDR1 and CDR2: SGHRS, YFSETQ. There are 14 residues in the CDR3.

The chain links TRBV6-1 to TRBJ2-7, with TRBD1 as a possible D gene (6 bases). Deletions cut 7 bases from V and 5 bases from J, with 12 bases between. Germline CDR1 reads MNHNS; CDR2 reads SASEGT. CDR3 length equals 12 residues. CDR3 amino acids: CASIQGRHEQYF. CDR3 nucleotide sequence: TGTGCCAGCATTCAGGGGCGCCACGAGCAGTACTTC.

The J gene is TRBJ2-4, the V gene TRBV27; a weak D match, TRBD1 (5 bases). Germline-derived CDR1 and CDR2 are MNHEY and SMNVEV (reference sequence). V shed 6 bases and J shed 0 bases, with 12 bases lying between them. The CDR3 contains 15 residues. The CDR3 spells CASRDTYLAKNIQYF. CDR3 nucleotide sequence: TGTGCCAGCAGGGACACTTACTTAGCCAAAAACATTCAGTACTTC.

This sequence joins TRBV7-9 and TRBJ2-3; 8 nucleotides match TRBD1. CDR1 is SEHNR, CDR2 FQNEAQ, per germline (reference sequence). The CDR3 has 12 amino acids. V lost 5 bases to trimming and J lost 10 bases; unmatched junction nucleotides: 5. The CDR3 coding sequence is TGTGCCAGCAGCCCCGGACAGGGAGCGCAGTATTTT. As protein: CASSPGQGAQYF.

The chain has TRBV2 and TRBJ1-5; 7 bases fit TRBD1. CDR3 size: 16 residues. Germline CDR1 is SNHLY and CDR2 is FYNNEI. The V and J ends lost 8 bases and 3 bases, in that order; junction bases with no gene match: 13. CDR3 loop: CASGRRLTGNNQPQHF. CDR3 in DNA: TGTGCCAGCGGTAGACGGTTGACAGGGAACAATCAGCCCCAGCATTTT.

This rearrangement joins TRBV2 to TRBJ2-5; 11 bases fit TRBD2. This CDR3 spans 13 amino acids. V was pared by 7 bases and J by 3 bases, with 1 base of the junction left unmatched. Per the germline V gene, CDR1 is SNHLY and CDR2 is FYNNEI. The CDR3 nucleotides are TGTGCCAGCAATAGCGGGAGGGAAGAGACCCAGTACTTC. It is translated as CASNSGREETQYF. Full variable domain (missing parts from reference TRBV2 and TRBJ2-5): EPEVTQTPSHQVTQMGQEVILRCVPISNHLYFYWYRQILGQKVEFLVSFYNNEISEKSEIFDDQFSVERPDGSNFTLKIRSTKLEDSAMYFCASNSGREETQYFGPGTRLLVL.

The chain is built from TRBV4-1 and TRBJ2-3; 7 bases agree with TRBD2. CDR1 is MGHRA, CDR2 YSYEKL, per germline. CDR3 length: 17 residues. V lost 4 bases, J lost 0 bases, and 10 bases stayed unmatched. The DNA of the CDR3 is TGCGCCAGCAGCCCTCTCGGGGCTAGCGGCAGCACAGATACGCAGTATTTT. The encoded protein is CASSPLGASGSTDTQYF.

The chain has TRBV27 and TRBJ2-7; 12 bases are a match to TRBD2. Germline trimming cut 7 bases from V and 4 bases from J; bases unmatched to any gene: 8. CDR3 length: 15 amino acids. The germline gives CDR1 MNHEY, CDR2 SMNVEV (reference sequence). CDR3 nucleotides: TGTGCCAGCAAACAGACTAGCGGGAGTTCTTACGAGCAGTACTTC. As protein: CASKQTSGSSYEQYF.

The J gene is TRBJ2-5, the V gene TRBV7-2, with a tentative D call TRBD2 (5 bases). CDR3 length: 13 amino acids. V was pared by 3 bases and J by 4 bases, with 9 bases between. The germline V gene has CDR1 SGHTA and CDR2 FQGNSA. CDR3 sequence: CASSLGVLETQYF. As DNA, the CDR3 is TGTGCCAGCAGCTTGGGAGTACTAGAGACCCAGTACTTC.